This T cell receptor (beta chain) was observed in a study of T-cell memory formation after mild COVID-19. Whole-study findings and limits: Some SARS-CoV-2-responding clones were already detected in memory before infection. There was no confirmation that second-wave clones peaking on day 37 were SARS-CoV-2 specific. Later expanders leaned CD4+, whereas clones that contracted between day 15 and 85 were balanced CD4/CD8.

Concerning this clonotype itself: Its antigen remains unknown.

5'RACE, which relied on constant-segment primers, yielded TCR alpha and TCR beta cDNA libraries carrying sample barcodes and UMIs. MiXCR was run by TCRdb on the 5' RACE reads, yielding one entry per CDR3 protein. The profile covers a few hundred thousand distinct CDR3 sequences, with about 23% appearing a single time and around 13% taken by the ten largest. Germline V gene data show CDR1 as MNHEY and CDR2 as SVGAGI. Trimming removed 5 bases from V and 2 bases from J, with 9 bases in between. This CDR3 has 13 residues. The material sequenced was PBMCs or a T cell subset sorted from them (not recorded which). This receptor was taken from an adult woman who had mild COVID-19 (a few samples of this study predate the infection). Cell type and time point are not known. This chain links TRBV6-5 with TRBJ1-1, with D possibly matching TRBD1 (6 bases). Here the CDR3 reads CASSGQTNTEAFF. CDR3 DNA sequence: TGTGCCAGCAGTGGACAGACAAACACTGAAGCTTTCTTT.